This section outlines one TCR beta chain sequence together with its context. The data originate from a study of blood T cell repertoires in COVID-19. At the level of the study: Samples representing acute and convalescent COVID-19 were sourced from the United States, Italy and Spain.

Assignment of participants to cohorts was predicated upon participant-reported clinical history. In the authors' methods: Reference gene primer amplification gave estimated nucleated cell counts. Sequencing used immunoSEQ multiplex PCR; TCRdb keeps in-frame clones, though not all of them. The V and J calls and clone size come from that table; D and trimming were worked out from the DNA. The sample comprises under 250,000 clones, 80% to 90% of which are singletons, and roughly 3.7% rests with the top ten. Input material: PBMCs or T cells enriched from blood (not recorded which). The source is a woman aged 18-35 years in a cohort exposed to, infected with or recovered from COVID-19 (not recorded which).

The DNA of the CDR3 is TGCAGCGTTATGGGACAGGGGCCCTGGGCAAACACCATATATTTT. The encoded protein is CSVMGQGPWANTIYF. The J gene is TRBJ1-3, the V gene TRBV29-1; TRBD1 agrees at 10 bases. CDR1 SQVTM and CDR2 ANQGSEA come from the germline V gene. This CDR3 comprises 15 residues. The ends lost 5 bases at V and 6 bases at J; junction bases unmatched: 10.